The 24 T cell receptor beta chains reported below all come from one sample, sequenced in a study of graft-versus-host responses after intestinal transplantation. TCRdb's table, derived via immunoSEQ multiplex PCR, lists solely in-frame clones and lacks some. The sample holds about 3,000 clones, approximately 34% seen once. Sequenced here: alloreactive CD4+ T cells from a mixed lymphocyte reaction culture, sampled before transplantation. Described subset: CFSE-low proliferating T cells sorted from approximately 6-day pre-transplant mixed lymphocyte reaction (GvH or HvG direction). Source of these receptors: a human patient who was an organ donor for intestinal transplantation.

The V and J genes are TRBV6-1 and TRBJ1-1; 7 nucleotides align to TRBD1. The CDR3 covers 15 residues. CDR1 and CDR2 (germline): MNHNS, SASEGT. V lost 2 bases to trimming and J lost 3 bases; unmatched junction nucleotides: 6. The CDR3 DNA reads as TGTGCCAGCAGTGAACGGCCAGGGGGGTACACTGAAGCTTTCTTT. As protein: CASSERPGGYTEAFF.

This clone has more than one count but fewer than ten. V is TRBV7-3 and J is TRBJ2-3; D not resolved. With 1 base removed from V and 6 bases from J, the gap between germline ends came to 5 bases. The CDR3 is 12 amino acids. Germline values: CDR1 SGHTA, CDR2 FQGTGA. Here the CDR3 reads CASSLNRDTQYF. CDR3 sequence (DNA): TGTGCCAGCAGCTTAAACCGGGATACGCAGTATTTT.

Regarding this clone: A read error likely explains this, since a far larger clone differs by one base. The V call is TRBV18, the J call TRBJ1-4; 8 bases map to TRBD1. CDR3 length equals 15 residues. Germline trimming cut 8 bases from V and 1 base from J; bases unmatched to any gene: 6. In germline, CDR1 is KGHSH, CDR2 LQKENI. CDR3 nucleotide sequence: TGTGCCAGCCCACGTACAGGGGGAACTAATGAAAAACTGTTTTTT. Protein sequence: CASPRTGGTNEKLFF.

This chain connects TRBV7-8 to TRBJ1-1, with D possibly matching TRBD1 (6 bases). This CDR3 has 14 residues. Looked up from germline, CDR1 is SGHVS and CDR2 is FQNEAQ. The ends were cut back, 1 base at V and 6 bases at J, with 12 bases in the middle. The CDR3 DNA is TGTGCCAGCAGCTTAGTCAGGGGAGTAGCTGAAGCTTTCTTT. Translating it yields CASSLVRGVAEAFF. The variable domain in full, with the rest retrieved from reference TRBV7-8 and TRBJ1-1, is GAGVSQSPRYKVAKRGQDVALRCDPISGHVSLFWYQQALGQGPEFLTYFQNEAQLDKSGLPSDRFFAERPEGSVSTLKIQRTQQEDSAVYLCASSLVRGVAEAFFGQGTRLTVV.

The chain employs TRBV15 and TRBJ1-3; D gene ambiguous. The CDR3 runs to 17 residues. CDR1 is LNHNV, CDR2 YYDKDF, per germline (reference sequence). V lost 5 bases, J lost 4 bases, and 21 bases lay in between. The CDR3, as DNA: TGTGCCACCAGCGCCAATCTACCCCCCTGGTCGGGAAACACCATATATTTT. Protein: CATSANLPPWSGNTIYF.

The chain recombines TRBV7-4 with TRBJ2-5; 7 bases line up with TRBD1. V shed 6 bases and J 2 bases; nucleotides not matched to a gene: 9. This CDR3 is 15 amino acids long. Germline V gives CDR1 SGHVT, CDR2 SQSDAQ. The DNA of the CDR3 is TGTGCCAGCAGTAAAATTGACAGGGTACAAGAGACCCAGTACTTC. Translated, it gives CASSKIDRVQETQYF.

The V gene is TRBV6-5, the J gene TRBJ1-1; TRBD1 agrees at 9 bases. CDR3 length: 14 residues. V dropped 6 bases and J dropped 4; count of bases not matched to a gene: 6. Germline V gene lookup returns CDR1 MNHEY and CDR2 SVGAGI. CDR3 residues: CASRRNRGPTEAFF. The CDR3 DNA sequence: TGTGCCAGCAGGAGGAACAGGGGGCCCACTGAAGCTTTCTTT.

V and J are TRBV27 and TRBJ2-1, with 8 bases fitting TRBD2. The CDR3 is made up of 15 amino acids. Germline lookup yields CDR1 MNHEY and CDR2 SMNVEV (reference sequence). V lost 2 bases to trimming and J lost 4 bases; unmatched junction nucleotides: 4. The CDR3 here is CASSLGTSGYNEQFF. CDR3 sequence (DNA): TGTGCCAGCAGTTTAGGTACTAGCGGATACAATGAGCAGTTCTTC.

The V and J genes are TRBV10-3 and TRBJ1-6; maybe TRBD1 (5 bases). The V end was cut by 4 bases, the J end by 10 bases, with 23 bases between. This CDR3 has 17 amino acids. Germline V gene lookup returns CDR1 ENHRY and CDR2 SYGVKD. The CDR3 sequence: CAISVYDRDSGGSPLHF. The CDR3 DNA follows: TGTGCCATCAGTGTATACGACCGGGACTCCGGCGGGTCACCCCTCCACTTT.

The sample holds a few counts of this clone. In nucleotides, the CDR3 is TGTGCCAGCAGCCGGGACGGGAACATTCAGTACTTC. Protein product: CASSRDGNIQYF. The V and J genes are TRBV9 and TRBJ2-4; D is possibly TRBD1 or TRBD2 (5 bases each). The germline gives CDR1 SGDLS, CDR2 YYNGEE. Between the trimmed V and J ends, which lost 4 bases and 7 bases, there was a span of 9 bases. The CDR3 totals 12 residues.

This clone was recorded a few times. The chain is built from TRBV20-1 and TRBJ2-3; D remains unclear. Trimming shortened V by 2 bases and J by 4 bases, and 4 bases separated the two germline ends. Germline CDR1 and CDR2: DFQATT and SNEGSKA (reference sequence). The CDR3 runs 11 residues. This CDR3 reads CSARFPDTQYF. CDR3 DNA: TGCAGTGCTAGATTTCCAGATACGCAGTATTTT.

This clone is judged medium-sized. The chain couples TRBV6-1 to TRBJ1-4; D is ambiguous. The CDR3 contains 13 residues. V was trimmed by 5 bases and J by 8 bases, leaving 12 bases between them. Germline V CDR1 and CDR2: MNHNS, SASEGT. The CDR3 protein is CASSTDLGEKLFF. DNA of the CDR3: TGTGCCAGCAGTACGGACCTGGGGGAAAAACTGTTTTTT.

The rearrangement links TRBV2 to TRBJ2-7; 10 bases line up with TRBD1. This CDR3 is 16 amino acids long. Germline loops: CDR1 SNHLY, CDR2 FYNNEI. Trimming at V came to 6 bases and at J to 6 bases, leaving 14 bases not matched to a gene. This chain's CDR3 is CASRDTPGQGWSEQYF. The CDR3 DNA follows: TGTGCCAGCAGAGACACTCCGGGACAGGGGTGGAGCGAGCAGTACTTC.

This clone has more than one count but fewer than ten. CDR3 bases: TGTGCCAGCAGCTTAGATCGGCTAGCGGCAGGCACAGATACGCAGTATTTT. Its translation: CASSLDRLAAGTDTQYF. The J gene is TRBJ2-3, the V gene TRBV7-2; 7 nucleotides match TRBD2. This CDR3 is 17 amino acids long. J gave up 1 base and V 1 base, and 8 bases lay outside the gene matches. Germline V gene data show CDR1 as SGHTA and CDR2 as FQGNSA.

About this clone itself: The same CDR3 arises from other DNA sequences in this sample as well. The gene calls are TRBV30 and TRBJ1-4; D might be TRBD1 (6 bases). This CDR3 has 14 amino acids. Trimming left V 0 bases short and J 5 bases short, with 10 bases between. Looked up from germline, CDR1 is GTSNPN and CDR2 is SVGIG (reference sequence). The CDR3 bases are TGTGCCTGGAGTGTAGGGGGGGGGAATGAAAAACTGTTTTTT. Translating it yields CAWSVGGGNEKLFF.

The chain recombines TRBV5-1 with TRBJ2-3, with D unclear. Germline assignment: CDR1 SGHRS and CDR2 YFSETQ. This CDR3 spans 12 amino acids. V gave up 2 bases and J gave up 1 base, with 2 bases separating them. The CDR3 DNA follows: TGCGCCAGCAGCTTCGGCACAGATACGCAGTATTTT. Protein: CASSFGTDTQYF.

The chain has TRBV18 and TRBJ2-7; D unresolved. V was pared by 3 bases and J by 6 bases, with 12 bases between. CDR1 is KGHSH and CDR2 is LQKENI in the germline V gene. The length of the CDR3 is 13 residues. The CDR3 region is CASSPPHWGEQYF. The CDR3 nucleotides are TGTGCCAGCTCACCCCCTCACTGGGGCGAGCAGTACTTC. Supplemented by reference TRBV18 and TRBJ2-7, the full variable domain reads NAGVMQNPRHLVRRRGQEARLRCSPMKGHSHVYWYRQLPEEGLKFMVYLQKENIIDESGMPKERFSAEFPKEGPSILRIQQVVRGDSAAYFCASSPPHWGEQYFGPGTRLTVT.

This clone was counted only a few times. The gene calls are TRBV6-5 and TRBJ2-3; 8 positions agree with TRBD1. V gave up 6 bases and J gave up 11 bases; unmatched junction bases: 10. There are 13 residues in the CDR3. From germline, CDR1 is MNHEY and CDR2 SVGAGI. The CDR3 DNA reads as TGTGCCAGCAGCGGTGACAGGGGCGGAGGGCAGTATTTT. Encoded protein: CASSGDRGGGQYF.

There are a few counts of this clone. The CDR3: CASISRDQFYGYTF. The CDR3 DNA follows: TGTGCCAGCATTTCCAGGGACCAGTTCTATGGCTACACCTTC. The chain couples TRBV6-5 to TRBJ1-2, with D maybe TRBD1 (5 bases). Germline values: CDR1 MNHEY, CDR2 SVGAGI. This CDR3 is built from 14 residues. V was cut by 7 bases and J by 4 bases, with 16 bases left in between.

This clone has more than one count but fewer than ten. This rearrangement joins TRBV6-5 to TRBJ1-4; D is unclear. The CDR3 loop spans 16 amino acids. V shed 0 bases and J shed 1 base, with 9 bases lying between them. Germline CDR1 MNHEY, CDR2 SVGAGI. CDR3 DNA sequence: TGTGCCAGCAGTTACTCAAGGGAGGGAACTAATGAAAAACTGTTTTTT. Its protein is CASSYSREGTNEKLFF.

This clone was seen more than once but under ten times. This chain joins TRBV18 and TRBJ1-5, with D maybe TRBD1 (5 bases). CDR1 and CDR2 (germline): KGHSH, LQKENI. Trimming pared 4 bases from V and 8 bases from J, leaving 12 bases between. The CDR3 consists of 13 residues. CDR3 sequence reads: CASSLQGGEPQHF. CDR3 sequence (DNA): TGTGCCAGCTCACTTCAGGGAGGTGAGCCCCAGCATTTT.

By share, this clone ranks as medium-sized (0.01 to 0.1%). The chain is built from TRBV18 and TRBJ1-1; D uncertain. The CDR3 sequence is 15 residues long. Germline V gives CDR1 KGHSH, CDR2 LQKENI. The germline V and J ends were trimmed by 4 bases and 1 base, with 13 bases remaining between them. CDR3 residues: CASSLNLQANTEAFF. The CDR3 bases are TGTGCCAGCTCACTAAATCTCCAGGCGAACACTGAAGCTTTCTTT.

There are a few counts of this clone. The CDR3 DNA reads TGTGCCAGCAGCTTGGAGGTTAGGGATTCACCCCTCCACTTT. Its protein product is CASSLEVRDSPLHF. The chain combines TRBV5-6 with TRBJ1-6; D is uncertain. Trimming stripped 0 bases from V and 8 bases from J, with 9 bases between. Germline V gene data show CDR1 as SGHDT and CDR2 as YYEEEE. The CDR3 is made up of 14 amino acids.

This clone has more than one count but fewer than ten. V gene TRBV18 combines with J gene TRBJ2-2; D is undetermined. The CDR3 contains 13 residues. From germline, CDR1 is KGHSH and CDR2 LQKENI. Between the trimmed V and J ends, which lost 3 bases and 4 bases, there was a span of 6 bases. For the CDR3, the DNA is TGTGCCAGCTCACCCCTTCTCACCGGGGAGCTGTTTTTT. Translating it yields CASSPLLTGELFF.